This T cell receptor beta chain was documented in a study of Ad26.COV2.S vaccination and SARS-CoV-2 variants. Study at large: Doses of Ad26.COV2.S were injected into muscle once or twice, 56 days apart. Broader study findings: Reported findings describe substantial breadth in spike-specific CD8+ and CD4+ T cell responses following vaccination. Recipients given vaccine exceeded placebo recipients in spike-specific TCR breadth.

The CDR3 extends over 13 amino acids. V shed 6 bases and J shed 4 bases, with 10 bases lying between them. In the case of this clone: Its antigen is unknown.

As for treatment: around 19 received Ad26.COV2.S at low or high dose, single or two shots; five or six received placebo; per-sample allocation not given. Sampling was done on day 63 after the first vaccine or placebo injection. Expressing Wuhan-strain SARS-CoV-2 spike, an Ad26 vector served as the vaccine. Assay: immunoSEQ multiplex PCR; the TCRdb copy retains only in-frame clones and omits some. In the table there are around 300,000 clones, 75% to 90% of which are singletons. The chain couples TRBV12-3 or TRBV12-4 to TRBJ1-3; D ambiguous. Sequenced here: peripheral blood, sampled in a trial of Ad26.COV2.S vaccine versus placebo. This sequence originates from a person between 18 and 60 years old who received the Ad26.COV2.S COVID-19 vaccine or a placebo. DNA of the CDR3: TGTGCCAGCAGGAACCTAGGGGGAAACACCATATATTTT. Translated: CASRNLGGNTIYF.